This T cell receptor beta chain originates from a study of Tregs in tolerant kidney transplant recipients. Notes on the study in general: Biological reproducibility was not directly addressed in this study. Expanding Tregs on activated donor B cells appeared to best identify donor-specific TCRbeta clones. Validation in larger populations is needed because few patients were studied.

Profiling relied on immunoSEQ multiplex PCR, and the TCRdb table lists in-frame clones only, not all of them. This sample yields hundreds of thousands of clones, of which roughly 80% are seen a single time; approximately 0.69% belongs to the top ten. About this clone itself: Its antigen is unidentified.

This TCR derives from a human donor in good health. Sequenced input: CD4+ T cells from blood.

The DNA of the CDR3 is TGTGCCAGCTCACCCGATACAGATACGCAGTATTTT. Its translation is CASSPDTDTQYF. This chain connects TRBV18 to TRBJ2-3, with no clear D. The germline V gene has CDR1 KGHSH and CDR2 LQKENI. The length of the CDR3 is 12 residues. Trimming shortened V by 3 bases and J by 3 bases, and 4 bases separated the two germline ends. Based on the CDR3 plus reference TRBV18 and TRBJ2-3, the full variable domain is NAGVMQNPRHLVRRRGQEARLRCSPMKGHSHVYWYRQLPEEGLKFMVYLQKENIIDESGMPKERFSAEFPKEGPSILRIQQVVRGDSAAYFCASSPDTDTQYFGPGTRLTVL.